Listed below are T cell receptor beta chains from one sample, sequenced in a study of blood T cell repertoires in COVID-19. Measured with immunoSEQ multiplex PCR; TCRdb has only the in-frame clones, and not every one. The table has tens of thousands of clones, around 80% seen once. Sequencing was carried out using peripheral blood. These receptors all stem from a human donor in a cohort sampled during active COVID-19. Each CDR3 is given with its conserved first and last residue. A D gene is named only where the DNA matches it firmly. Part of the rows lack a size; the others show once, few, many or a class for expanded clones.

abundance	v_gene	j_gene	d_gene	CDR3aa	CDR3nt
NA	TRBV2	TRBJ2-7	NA	CAGTGSSYEQYF	TGTGCCGGAACGGGGAGCTCCTACGAGCAGTACTTC
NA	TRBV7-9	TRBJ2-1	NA	CASSPRLGRDEQFF	TGTGCCAGCAGCCCCCGCCTTGGTCGGGATGAGCAGTTCTTC
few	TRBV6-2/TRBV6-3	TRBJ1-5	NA	CASSYSSLSNQPQHF	TGTGCCAGCAGTTACTCGAGCCTTAGCAATCAGCCCCAGCATTTT
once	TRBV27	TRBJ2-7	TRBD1	CASSFSTGGGVEQYF	TGTGCCAGCAGTTTCTCGACAGGGGGGGGTGTCGAGCAGTACTTC
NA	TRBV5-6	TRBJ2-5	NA	CASSLANSEETQYF	TGTGCCAGCAGCTTGGCGAATTCGGAAGAGACCCAGTACTTC
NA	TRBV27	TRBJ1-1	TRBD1	CASSSDRGTEAFF	TGTGCCAGCAGTTCCGACAGGGGTACTGAAGCTTTCTTT
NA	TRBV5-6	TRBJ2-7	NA	CASSFRGIFYEQYF	TGTGCCAGCAGCTTCCGCGGGATTTTCTACGAGCAGTACTTC
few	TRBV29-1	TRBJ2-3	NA	CSVAGNTQYF	TGCAGCGTTGCAGGGAATACGCAGTATTTT
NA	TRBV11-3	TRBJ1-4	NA	CASSLVGRDNEKLFF	TGTGCCAGCAGCTTAGTGGGCAGGGATAATGAAAAACTGTTTTTT
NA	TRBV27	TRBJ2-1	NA	CASSSGTTSYNEQFF	TGTGCCAGCAGTTCTGGGACAACCTCCTACAATGAGCAGTTCTTC
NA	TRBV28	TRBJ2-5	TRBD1	CASSPPGGAETQYF	TGTGCCAGCAGTCCTCCAGGGGGCGCGGAGACCCAGTACTTC
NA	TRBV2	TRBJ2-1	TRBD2	CANNRASGTYNEQFF	TGTGCCAACAACAGGGCTAGCGGGACATACAATGAGCAGTTCTTC
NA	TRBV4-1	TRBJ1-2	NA	CASSLGPRRDGYTF	TGCGCCAGCAGCCTAGGACCCCGGAGGGATGGCTACACCTTC
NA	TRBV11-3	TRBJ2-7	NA	CASSLAATISSYEQYF	TGTGCCAGCAGCTTAGCGGCGACTATCTCCTCCTACGAGCAGTACTTC
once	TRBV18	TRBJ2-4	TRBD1	CASSRTGAVAKNIQYF	TGTGCCAGCTCACGGACAGGCGCGGTAGCCAAAAACATTCAGTACTTC
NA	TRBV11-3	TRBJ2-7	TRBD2	CASSFYAGGYEQYF	TGTGCCAGCAGCTTCTACGCGGGAGGGTACGAGCAGTACTTC
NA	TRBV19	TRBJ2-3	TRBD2	CASSYQIAGIQYF	TGTGCCAGTAGCTATCAGATAGCGGGCATACAGTATTTT
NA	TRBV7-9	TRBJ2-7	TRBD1	CASSETGDEQYF	TGTGCCAGCAGCGAAACAGGGGACGAGCAGTACTTC
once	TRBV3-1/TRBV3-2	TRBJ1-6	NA	CASRPRDGNFSPLHF	TGTGCCAGCAGGCCACGGGATGGGAACTTTTCACCCCTCCACTTT
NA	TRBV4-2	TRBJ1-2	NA	CASSQEWRVEGYTF	TGTGCCAGCAGCCAAGAATGGAGGGTGGAGGGCTACACCTTC
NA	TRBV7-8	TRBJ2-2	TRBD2	CASSLGLAGAPSGELFF	TGTGCCAGCAGTCTCGGACTAGCGGGAGCCCCAAGCGGGGAGCTGTTTTTT
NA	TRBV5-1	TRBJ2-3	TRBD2	CASSLRPGTSGGVGQYF	TGCGCCAGCAGCTTGAGGCCCGGGACTAGCGGGGGGGTAGGGCAGTATTTT
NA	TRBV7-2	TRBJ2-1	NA	CASSLGGGRAPNEQFF	TGTGCCAGCAGCTTAGGGGGTGGGCGGGCGCCCAATGAGCAGTTCTTC
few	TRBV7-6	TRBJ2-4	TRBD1	CASSPSAGTGSIQYF	TGTGCCAGCAGCCCCTCCGCTGGGACAGGGAGCATTCAGTACTTC
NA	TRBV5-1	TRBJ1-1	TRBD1	CASSIGQGGTEAFF	TGCGCCAGCAGCATCGGACAGGGAGGCACTGAAGCTTTCTTT
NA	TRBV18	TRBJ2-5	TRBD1	CASSPGQGSQETQYF	TGTGCCAGCTCACCAGGACAGGGGTCACAAGAGACCCAGTACTTC
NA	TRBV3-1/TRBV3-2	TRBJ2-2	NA	CASSSYLVNTGELFF	TGTGCCAGCAGCTCCTACCTTGTGAACACCGGGGAGCTGTTTTTT
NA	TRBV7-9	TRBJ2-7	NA	CASSLGGAEQYF	TGTGCCAGCAGCTTGGGGGGGGCCGAGCAGTACTTC
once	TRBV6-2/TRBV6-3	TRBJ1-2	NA	CASSLGQIYGYTF	TGTGCCAGCAGTCTAGGACAGATCTATGGCTACACCTTC
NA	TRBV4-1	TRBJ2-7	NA	CASSQDPGSAYEQYF	TGCGCCAGCAGCCAAGATCCAGGTAGCGCCTACGAGCAGTACTTC
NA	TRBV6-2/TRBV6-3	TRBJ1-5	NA	CASSFSGGGNQPQHF	TGTGCCAGCAGTTTTTCGGGAGGCGGCAATCAGCCCCAGCATTTT
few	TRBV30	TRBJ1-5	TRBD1	CAWTDRLNQPQHF	TGTGCCTGGACGGACAGGCTCAATCAGCCCCAGCATTTT
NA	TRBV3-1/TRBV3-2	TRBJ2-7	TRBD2	CASSSRGLAGGEQYF	TGTGCCAGCAGCTCCCGGGGACTAGCCGGGGGCGAGCAGTACTTC
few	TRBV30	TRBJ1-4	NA	CAWTGATGVEKLFF	TGTGCCTGGACCGGGGCCACGGGAGTCGAAAAACTGTTTTTT
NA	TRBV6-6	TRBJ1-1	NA	CASSSNLEGKAFF	TGTGCCAGCAGTTCCAATTTGGAGGGTAAGGCTTTCTTT
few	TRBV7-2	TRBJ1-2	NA	CASSFMRGQNYGYTF	TGTGCCAGCAGCTTCATGAGAGGACAGAACTATGGCTACACCTTC
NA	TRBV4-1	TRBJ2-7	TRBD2	CASSQTPTSGISYEQYF	TGCGCCAGCAGCCAGACACCGACTAGCGGGATCTCCTACGAGCAGTACTTC
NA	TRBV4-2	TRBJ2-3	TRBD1	CASSQTGGAGPDTQYF	TGTGCCAGCAGCCAGACAGGGGGCGCCGGCCCAGATACGCAGTATTTT
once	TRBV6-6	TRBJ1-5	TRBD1	CASSYGDREQPQHF	TGTGCCAGCAGTTACGGGGACAGGGAGCAGCCCCAGCATTTT
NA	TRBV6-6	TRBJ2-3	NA	CAGGEGTDTQYF	TGTGCCGGGGGCGAGGGCACAGATACGCAGTATTTT
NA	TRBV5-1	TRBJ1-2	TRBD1	CASSMWTGKFTDYGYTF	TGCGCCAGCAGCATGTGGACAGGGAAATTTACTGACTATGGCTACACCTTC
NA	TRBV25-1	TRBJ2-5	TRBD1	CASSDYRGRETQYF	TGTGCCAGCAGTGATTACAGGGGGCGAGAGACCCAGTACTTC
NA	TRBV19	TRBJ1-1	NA	CASGSQGPMNTEAFF	TGTGCCAGTGGGTCACAGGGACCCATGAACACTGAAGCTTTCTTT
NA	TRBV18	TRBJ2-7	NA	CASSATRTYEQYF	TGTGCCAGCTCAGCGACAAGGACCTACGAGCAGTACTTC
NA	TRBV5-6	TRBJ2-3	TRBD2	CASNLVGRVVSTDTQYF	TGTGCCAGCAACCTTGTAGGGAGGGTAGTTAGCACAGATACGCAGTATTTT
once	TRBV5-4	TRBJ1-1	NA	CASFGAGEEAFF	TGTGCCAGCTTCGGGGCGGGGGAAGAAGCTTTCTTT
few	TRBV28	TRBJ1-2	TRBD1	CASKGGDREYDGYTF	TGTGCCTCCAAAGGCGGGGACAGGGAGTATGATGGCTACACCTTC
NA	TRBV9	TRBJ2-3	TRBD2	CASSVGGTDTQYF	TGTGCCAGCAGCGTGGGGGGGACAGATACGCAGTATTTT
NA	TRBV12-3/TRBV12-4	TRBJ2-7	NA	CASSPGGYEQYF	TGTGCCAGCAGTCCCGGGGGTTACGAGCAGTACTTC
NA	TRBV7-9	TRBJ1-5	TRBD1	CASSLQGVNQPQHF	TGTGCCAGCAGCCTACAGGGGGTTAATCAGCCCCAGCATTTT
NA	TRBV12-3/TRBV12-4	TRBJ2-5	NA	CASGFRRETQYF	TGTGCCAGCGGGTTTAGGAGAGAGACCCAGTACTTC
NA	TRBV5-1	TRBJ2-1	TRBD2	CASSLVGLAGATSYNEQFF	TGCGCCAGCAGCTTGGTAGGCCTAGCGGGAGCTACCTCCTACAATGAGCAGTTCTTC
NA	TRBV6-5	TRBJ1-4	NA	CASSSGEKLFF	TGTGCCAGCAGTTCAGGTGAAAAACTGTTTTTT
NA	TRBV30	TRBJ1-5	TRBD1	CAWSSDRGTAQHF	TGTGCCTGGAGTAGCGACAGGGGGACGGCCCAGCATTTT
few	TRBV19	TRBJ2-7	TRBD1	CASSIDGQGSYEQYF	TGTGCCAGTAGTATAGATGGACAGGGCTCCTACGAGCAGTACTTC